This is a list of T cell receptor beta chains from one sample in a study of T-cell memory formation after mild COVID-19. MiXCR was run by TCRdb on the 5' RACE reads, yielding one entry per CDR3 protein. The sample consists of 200,000 or so distinct CDR3 sequences, around 17% of them appearing once. Sequenced: PBMCs or a T cell subset sorted from them (not recorded which). These receptors were obtained from an adult woman who had mild COVID-19 (a few samples of this study predate the infection). Cell type and time point are not known. The CDR3 runs from the conserved cysteine through the conserved F or W. The D gene is left open where the match is weak. Clone size appears in some rows only: once, few, many, or a class for an expanded clone.

TGTGCCAGCAGCCTCGGGACTAGCGGAAACATTCAGTACTTC	CASSLGTSGNIQYF	TRBJ2-4	14	TRBD2	.	TRBV5-8
TGTGCCAGCAGCTTATCCTATCCAGGAGATACGCAGTATTTT	CASSLSYPGDTQYF	TRBJ2-3	14	.	.	TRBV7-6
TGCGCCAGCAGCCAAGATACCGGGGGCTTAGACGAGCAGTACTTC	CASSQDTGGLDEQYF	TRBJ2-7	15	.	many	TRBV4-3
TGTGCCAGCAGTTTTAACCAGGGCGAGGCGAACCCTGAAGCTTTCTTT	CASSFNQGEANPEAFF	TRBJ1-1	16	.	few	TRBV12-3/TRBV12-4
TGTGCCAGCAGCCCCCACAGGGGCGGTCGGAACACTGAAGCTTTCTTT	CASSPHRGGRNTEAFF	TRBJ1-1	16	TRBD1	.	TRBV7-2
TGTGCCAGCAGTCTTGTAGTACTAGCGGATGACAATGAGCAGTTCTTC	CASSLVVLADDNEQFF	TRBJ2-1	16	TRBD2	few	TRBV6-2/TRBV6-3
TGTGCCACCAGTGATCTGACTAGCGGGATAGACGAGCAGTTCTTC	CATSDLTSGIDEQFF	TRBJ2-1	15	TRBD2	.	TRBV24-1
TGTGCCAGCACCAAGACAGGGGGGCCCTCCTACAGGAACGAGCAGTACTTC	CASTKTGGPSYRNEQYF	TRBJ2-7	17	TRBD1	.	TRBV5-6
TGTGCCAGCAGCGTAGCAGGGGGGGGCAATCAGCCCCAGCATTTT	CASSVAGGGNQPQHF	TRBJ1-5	15	TRBD1	.	TRBV9
TGTGCCAGCAGGCCGGGACAGGGGCCCGGGGAGCTGTTTTTT	CASRPGQGPGELFF	TRBJ2-2	14	TRBD1	few	TRBV12-3/TRBV12-4
TGTGCCAGCAGCCGGGGTCCCACCTACGAGCAGTACTTC	CASSRGPTYEQYF	TRBJ2-7	13	.	few	TRBV4-2
TGTGCCAGCAGCTTACCAATTGAAACAGGGACGGGAGATGAGCAGTTCTTC	CASSLPIETGTGDEQFF	TRBJ2-1	17	.	.	TRBV7-2
TGTGCCAGCAGCTTAGACGTCCGGGTGCGATCACCCCTCCACTTT	CASSLDVRVRSPLHF	TRBJ1-6	15	.	.	TRBV7-9
TGTGCCTGGAGTCCCCCCCAGCGGGATAGAACAGATACGCAGTATTTT	CAWSPPQRDRTDTQYF	TRBJ2-3	16	TRBD2	.	TRBV30
TGCAGCGTCTCCGGGCCGTGGGGCGAAGCTTTCTTT	CSVSGPWGEAFF	TRBJ1-1	12	.	.	TRBV29-1
TGTGCCAGCAGCCTGGGATCCATAGATACGCAGTATTTT	CASSLGSIDTQYF	TRBJ2-3	13	.	few	TRBV28